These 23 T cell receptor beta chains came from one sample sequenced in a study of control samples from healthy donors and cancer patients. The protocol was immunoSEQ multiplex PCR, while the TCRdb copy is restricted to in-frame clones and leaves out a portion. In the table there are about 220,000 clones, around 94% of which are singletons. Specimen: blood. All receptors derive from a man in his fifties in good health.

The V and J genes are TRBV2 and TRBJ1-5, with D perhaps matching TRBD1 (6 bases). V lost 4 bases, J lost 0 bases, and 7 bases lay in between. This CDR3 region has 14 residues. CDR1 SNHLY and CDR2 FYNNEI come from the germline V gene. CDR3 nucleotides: TGTGCCAGCAGTGGGGGGGCTAGCAATCAGCCCCAGCATTTT. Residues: CASSGGASNQPQHF. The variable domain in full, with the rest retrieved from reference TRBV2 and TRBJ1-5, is EPEVTQTPSHQVTQMGQEVILRCVPISNHLYFYWYRQILGQKVEFLVSFYNNEISEKSEIFDDQFSVERPDGSNFTLKIRSTKLEDSAMYFCASSGGASNQPQHFGDGTRLSIL.

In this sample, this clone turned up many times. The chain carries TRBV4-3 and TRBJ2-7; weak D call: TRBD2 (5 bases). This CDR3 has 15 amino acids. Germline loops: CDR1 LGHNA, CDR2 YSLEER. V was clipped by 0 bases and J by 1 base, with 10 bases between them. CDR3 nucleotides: TGCGCCAGCAGCCAAGATCTCGGGGTATCCTACGAGCAGTACTTC. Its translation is CASSQDLGVSYEQYF.

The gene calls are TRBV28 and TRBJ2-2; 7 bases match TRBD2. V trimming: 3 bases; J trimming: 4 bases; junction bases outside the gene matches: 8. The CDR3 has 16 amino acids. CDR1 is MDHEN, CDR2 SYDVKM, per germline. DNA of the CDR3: TGTGCCAGCAGTTTGCGGGGGATGCGTGGCACCGGGGAGCTGTTTTTT. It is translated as CASSLRGMRGTGELFF.

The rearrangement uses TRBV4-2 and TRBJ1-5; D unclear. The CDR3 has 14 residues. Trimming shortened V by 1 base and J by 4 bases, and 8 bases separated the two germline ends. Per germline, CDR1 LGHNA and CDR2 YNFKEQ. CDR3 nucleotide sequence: TGTGCCAGCAGCCAAGGGGTAGATAATCAGCCCCAGCATTTT. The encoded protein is CASSQGVDNQPQHF.

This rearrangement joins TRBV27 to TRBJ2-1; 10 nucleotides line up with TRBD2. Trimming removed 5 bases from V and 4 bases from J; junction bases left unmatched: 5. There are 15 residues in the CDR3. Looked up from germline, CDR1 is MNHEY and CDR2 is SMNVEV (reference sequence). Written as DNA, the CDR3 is TGTGCCAGCAGTCGAGGGACTAGCGCTTACAATGAGCAGTTCTTC. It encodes CASSRGTSAYNEQFF.

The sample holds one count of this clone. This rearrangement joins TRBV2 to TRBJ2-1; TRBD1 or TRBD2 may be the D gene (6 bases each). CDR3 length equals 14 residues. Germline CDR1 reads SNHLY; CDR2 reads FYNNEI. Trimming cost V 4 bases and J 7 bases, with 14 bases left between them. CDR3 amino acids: CASSVQGAGNEQFF. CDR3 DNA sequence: TGTGCCAGCAGTGTACAGGGTGCGGGGAATGAGCAGTTCTTC.

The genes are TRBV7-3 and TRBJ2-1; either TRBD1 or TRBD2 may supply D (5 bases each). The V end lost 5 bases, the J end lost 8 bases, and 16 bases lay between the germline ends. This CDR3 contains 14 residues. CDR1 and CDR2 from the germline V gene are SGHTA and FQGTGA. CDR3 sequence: CASSPRDARDEQFF. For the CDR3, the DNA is TGTGCCAGCAGCCCGAGGGACGCGCGAGATGAGCAGTTCTTC. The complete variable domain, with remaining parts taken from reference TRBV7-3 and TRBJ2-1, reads GAGVSQTPSNKVTEKGKYVELRCDPISGHTALYWYRQSLGQGPEFLIYFQGTGAADDSGLPNDRFFAVRPEGSVSTLKIQRTERGDSAVYLCASSPRDARDEQFFGPGTRLTVL.

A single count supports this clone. This CDR3 reads CASSRGGAGNTIYF. The DNA for the CDR3 is TGTGCCAGTAGCCGAGGTGGGGCTGGAAACACCATATATTTT. This chain uses TRBV19 with TRBJ1-3; D remains unclear. The ends were cut back, 6 bases at V and 2 bases at J, with 11 bases in the middle. Germline CDR1 and CDR2: LNHDA and SQIVND (reference sequence). The CDR3 loop spans 14 amino acids.

The CDR3 bases are TGTGCCAGCAGCCAAGATCTAGGTAGGGGACGAACCGGGGAGCTGTTTTTT. Translation: CASSQDLGRGRTGELFF. The chain carries TRBV4-2 and TRBJ2-2, with D possibly being TRBD1 or TRBD2 (5 bases each). V gave up 0 bases and J gave up 5 bases, with 16 bases separating them. The CDR3 covers 17 residues. The germline CDR1 and CDR2 sequences are LGHNA and YNFKEQ.

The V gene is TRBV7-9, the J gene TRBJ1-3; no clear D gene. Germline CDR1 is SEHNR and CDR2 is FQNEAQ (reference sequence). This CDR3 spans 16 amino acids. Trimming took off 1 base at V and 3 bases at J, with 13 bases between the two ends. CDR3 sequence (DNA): TGTGCCAGCAGCTTAGGACTGAGCTCTTTTGGAAACACCATATATTTT. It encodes CASSLGLSSFGNTIYF. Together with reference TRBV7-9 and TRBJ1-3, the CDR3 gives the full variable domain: DTGVSQNPRHKITKRGQNVTFRCDPISEHNRLYWYRQTLGQGPEFLTYFQNEAQLEKSRLLSDRFSAERPKGSFSTLEIQRTEQGDSAMYLCASSLGLSSFGNTIYFGEGSWLTVV.

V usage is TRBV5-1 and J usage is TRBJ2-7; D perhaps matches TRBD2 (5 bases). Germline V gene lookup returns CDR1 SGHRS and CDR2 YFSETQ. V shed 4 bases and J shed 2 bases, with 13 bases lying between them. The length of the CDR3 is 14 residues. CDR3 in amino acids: CASSREGSAYEQYF. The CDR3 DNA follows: TGCGCCAGCAGCCGGGAAGGATCCGCCTACGAGCAGTACTTC.

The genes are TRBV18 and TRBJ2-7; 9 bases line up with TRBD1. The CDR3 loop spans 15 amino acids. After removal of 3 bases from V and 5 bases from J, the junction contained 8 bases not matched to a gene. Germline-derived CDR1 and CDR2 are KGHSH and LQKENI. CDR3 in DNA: TGTGCCAGCTCACCTAGGACAGGGGATAAGGACGAGCAGTACTTC. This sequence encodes CASSPRTGDKDEQYF. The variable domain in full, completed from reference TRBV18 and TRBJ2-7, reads NAGVMQNPRHLVRRRGQEARLRCSPMKGHSHVYWYRQLPEEGLKFMVYLQKENIIDESGMPKERFSAEFPKEGPSILRIQQVVRGDSAAYFCASSPRTGDKDEQYFGPGTRLTVT.

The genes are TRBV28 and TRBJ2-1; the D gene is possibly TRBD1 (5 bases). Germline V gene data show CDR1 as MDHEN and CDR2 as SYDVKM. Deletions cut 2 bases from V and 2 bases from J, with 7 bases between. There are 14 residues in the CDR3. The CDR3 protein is CASSLTGAYNEQFF. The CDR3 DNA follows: TGTGCCAGCAGTTTAACAGGAGCCTACAATGAGCAGTTCTTC.

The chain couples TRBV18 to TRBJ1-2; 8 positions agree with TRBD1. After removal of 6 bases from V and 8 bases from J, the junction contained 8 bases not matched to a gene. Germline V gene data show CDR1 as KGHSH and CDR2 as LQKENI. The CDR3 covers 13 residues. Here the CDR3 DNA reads TGTGCCAGCTCTACGACAGGGGCGGAAGGCTACACCTTC. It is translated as CASSTTGAEGYTF.

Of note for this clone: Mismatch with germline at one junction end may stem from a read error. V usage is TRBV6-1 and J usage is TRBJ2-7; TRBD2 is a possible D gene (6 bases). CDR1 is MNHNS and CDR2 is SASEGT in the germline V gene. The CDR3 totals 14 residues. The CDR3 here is CASSEEEGLGPEDF. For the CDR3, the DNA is TGTGCCAGCAGTGAAGAGGAGGGTCTGGGCCCCGAAGACTTC.

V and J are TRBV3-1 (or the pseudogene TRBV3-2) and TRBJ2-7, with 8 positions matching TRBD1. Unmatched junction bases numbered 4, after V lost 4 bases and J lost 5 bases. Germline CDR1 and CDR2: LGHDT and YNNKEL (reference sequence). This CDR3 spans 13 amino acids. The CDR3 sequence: CASSRTGTHEQYV. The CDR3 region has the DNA TGTGCCAGCAGCCGGACAGGGACCCACGAGCAGTACGTC.

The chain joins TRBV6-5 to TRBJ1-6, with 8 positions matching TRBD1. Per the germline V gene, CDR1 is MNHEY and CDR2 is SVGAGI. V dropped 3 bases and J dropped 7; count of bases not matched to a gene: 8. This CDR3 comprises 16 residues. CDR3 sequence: CASSYWSTGVNSPLHF. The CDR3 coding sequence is TGTGCCAGCAGTTATTGGTCGACAGGGGTGAATTCACCCCTCCACTTT.

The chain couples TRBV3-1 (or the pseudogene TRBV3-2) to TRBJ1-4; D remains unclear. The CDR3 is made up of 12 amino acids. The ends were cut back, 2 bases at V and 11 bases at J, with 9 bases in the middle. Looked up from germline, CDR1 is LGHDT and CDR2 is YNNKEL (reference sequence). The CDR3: CASSQLAQKLFF. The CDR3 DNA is TGTGCCAGCAGCCAATTAGCTCAGAAACTGTTTTTT.

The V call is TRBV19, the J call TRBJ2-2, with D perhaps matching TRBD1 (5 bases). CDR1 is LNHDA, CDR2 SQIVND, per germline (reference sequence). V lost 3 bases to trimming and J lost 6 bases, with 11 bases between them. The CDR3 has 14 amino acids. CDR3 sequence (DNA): TGTGCCAGTAGTATTTGGGCAGGGTCCGGGGAGCTGTTTTTT. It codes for CASSIWAGSGELFF. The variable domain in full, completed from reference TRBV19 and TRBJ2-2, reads DGGITQSPKYLFRKEGQNVTLSCEQNLNHDAMYWYRQDPGQGLRLIYYSQIVNDFQKGDIAEGYSVSREKKESFPLTVTSAQKNPTAFYLCASSIWAGSGELFFGEGSRLTVL.

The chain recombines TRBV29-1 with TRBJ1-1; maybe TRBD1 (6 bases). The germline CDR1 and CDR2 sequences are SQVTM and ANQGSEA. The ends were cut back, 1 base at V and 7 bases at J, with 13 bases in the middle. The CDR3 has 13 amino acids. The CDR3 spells CSVEVMTGGEAFF. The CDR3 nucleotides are TGCAGCGTTGAAGTTATGACAGGAGGTGAAGCTTTCTTT.

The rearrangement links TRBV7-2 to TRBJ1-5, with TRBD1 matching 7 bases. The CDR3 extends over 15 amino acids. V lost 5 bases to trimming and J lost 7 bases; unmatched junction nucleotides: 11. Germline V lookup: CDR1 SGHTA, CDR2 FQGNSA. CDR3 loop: CASSPQQGIGQPQHF. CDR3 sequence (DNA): TGTGCCAGCAGCCCTCAACAGGGGATTGGGCAGCCCCAGCATTTT.

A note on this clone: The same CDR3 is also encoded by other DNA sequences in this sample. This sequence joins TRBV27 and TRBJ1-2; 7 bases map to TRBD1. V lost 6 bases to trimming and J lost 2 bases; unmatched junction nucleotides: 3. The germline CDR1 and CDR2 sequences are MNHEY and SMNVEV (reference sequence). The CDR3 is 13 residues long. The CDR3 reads CASSLTGNYGYTF. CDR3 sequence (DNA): TGTGCCAGCAGCCTGACAGGGAACTATGGCTACACCTTC.

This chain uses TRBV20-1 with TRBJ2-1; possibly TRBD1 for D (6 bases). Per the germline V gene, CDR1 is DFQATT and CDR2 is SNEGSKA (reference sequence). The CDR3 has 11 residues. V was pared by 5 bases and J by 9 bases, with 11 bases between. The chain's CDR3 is CSASGVSEQFF. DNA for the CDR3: TGCAGTGCTTCAGGGGTATCTGAGCAGTTCTTC.